This T cell receptor beta chain is from a study of T-cell memory formation after mild COVID-19. Study-level results: Clones contracting over day 15 to 85 were CD4/CD8 balanced, with later expanders leaning CD4+. CD8+ contracting clones occupied EMRA, while CD4+ ones occupied mainly CM and EM.

5'RACE, which relied on constant-segment primers, yielded TCR alpha and TCR beta cDNA libraries carrying sample barcodes and UMIs. TCRdb itself ran the 5' RACE reads through MiXCR, one entry per CDR3 protein. Of some 280,000 distinct CDR3 sequences listed, 15% to 20% are singletons. Comments on this clonotype: The antigen is undetermined.

CDR1 and CDR2 from the germline V gene are MNHNY and SVGAGI (reference sequence). This CDR3 contains 15 residues. The V end lost 6 bases, the J end lost 9 bases, and 21 bases lay between the germline ends. Sequencing used PBMCs or a T cell subset sorted from them (not recorded which). The V gene is TRBV6-6, the J gene TRBJ1-5, with D hard to call. This TCR was sampled from a man aged 18 to 29 who had mild COVID-19 (a few samples of this study predate the infection). Cell type and time point are not known. The CDR3 DNA is TGTGCCAGCAGGGACGGACGTGGGTCATTGTGGCCCCAGCATTTT. As protein: CASRDGRGSLWPQHF.